Below are 23 T cell receptor beta chains sequenced from a single sample in a study of vaccination and CD4 T cells after COVID-19. Treatment reported: approximately nine-day PBMC culture with coronavirus spike peptide pools or control peptides (ViraFEST assay). No antigens are known for them. Sequenced with the Oncomine TCR Beta short-read assay was DNA taken from cultured CD4+ T cells. TCRdb reanalysed the PCR reads using MiXCR and keeps one entry per CDR3 protein. The table has nearly 11,000 distinct CDR3 sequences, roughly 65% seen once. The sample comprised CD4+ T cells from blood, cultured in vitro. These TCRs come from a human donor who had recovered from COVID-19.

This clonotype is labeled medium-sized. V is TRBV20-1 and J is TRBJ2-3, with D uncertain. Looked up from germline, CDR1 is DFQATT and CDR2 is SNEGSKA (reference sequence). The CDR3 consists of 12 residues. Deletions cut 1 base from V and 2 bases from J, with 4 bases between. CDR3 sequence: CSARADTDTQYF. The CDR3 DNA reads as TGCAGTGCTAGAGCGGACACAGATACGCAGTATTTT.

This clonotype has just a few counts. J is TRBJ2-5 and V is TRBV27; 7 bases match TRBD1. Germline trimming cut 6 bases from V and 5 bases from J; bases unmatched to any gene: 6. CDR1 is MNHEY, CDR2 SMNVEV, per germline (reference sequence). CDR3 length: 13 amino acids. CDR3 DNA sequence: TGTGCCAGCAGACGAGACAGGGCGGAGACCCAGTACTTC. Protein product: CASRRDRAETQYF.

The gene calls are TRBV7-9 and TRBJ1-2; D unclear. Germline values: CDR1 SEHNR, CDR2 FQNEAQ (reference sequence). Trimming took 3 bases from V and 0 from J, leaving 5 bases between them. This CDR3 is built from 13 residues. Here the CDR3 DNA reads TGTGCCAGCAGCTTTAGCGCTAACTATGGCTACACCTTC. Its protein is CASSFSANYGYTF.

This clonotype appeared a single time. The chain joins TRBV20-1 to TRBJ1-2, with a possible D match to TRBD1 (5 bases). Deletions cut 6 bases from V and 4 bases from J, with 15 bases between. Germline values: CDR1 DFQATT, CDR2 SNEGSKA (reference sequence). The CDR3 extends over 13 amino acids. CDR3 coding DNA: TGCAGTGCCGGGGCCCTCCCTCCCTATGGCTACACCTTC. Residues: CSAGALPPYGYTF.

DNA of the CDR3: TGTGCCAGCGGACCTCCGGGGGCAGCTTTCTTT. The encoded protein is CASGPPGAAFF. The V and J genes are TRBV6-2 or TRBV6-3 and TRBJ1-1, with D perhaps TRBD1 (6 bases). Trimming took off 8 bases at V and 10 bases at J, with 14 bases between the two ends. This CDR3 has 11 residues. CDR1 is MNHEY and CDR2 is SVGEGT in the germline V gene.

V usage is TRBV20-1 and J usage is TRBJ1-5, with D perhaps matching TRBD1 (6 bases). This CDR3 is 16 amino acids long. The V gene's germline CDR1 is DFQATT and CDR2 SNEGSKA (reference sequence). V gave up 1 base and J gave up 2 bases, with 15 bases separating them. CDR3 protein: CSARVQGRSGNQPQHF. The CDR3 region has the DNA TGCAGTGCTAGAGTTCAGGGGAGGAGTGGCAATCAGCCCCAGCATTTT.

J is TRBJ2-3 and V is TRBV7-2; a possible D gene is TRBD1 (6 bases). Germline V gives CDR1 SGHTA, CDR2 FQGNSA. Trimming shortened V by 5 bases and J by 2 bases, and 17 bases separated the two germline ends. The CDR3 contains 16 residues. CDR3 loop: CASSRRQDLNTDTQYF. CDR3 nucleotides: TGTGCCAGCAGCAGACGACAGGATCTAAACACAGATACGCAGTATTTT.

The chain has TRBV28 and TRBJ1-2; D might be TRBD1 (6 bases). The V gene's germline CDR1 is MDHEN and CDR2 SYDVKM. This CDR3 comprises 14 residues. Trimming removed 8 bases from V and 4 bases from J, with 17 bases in between. CDR3: CASRTEPSFYGYTF. In DNA form, the CDR3 reads TGTGCCAGCCGGACAGAACCTTCATTCTATGGCTACACCTTC.

The chain carries TRBV7-2 and TRBJ2-5; tentatively, D is TRBD2 (5 bases). The CDR3 extends over 13 amino acids. The V and J ends lost 6 bases and 1 base respectively, with 9 bases between them. Germline loops: CDR1 SGHTA, CDR2 FQGNSA. This CDR3 reads CASRGGPQETQYF. In nucleotides, the CDR3 is TGTGCCAGCAGGGGCGGGCCCCAAGAGACCCAGTACTTC.

The rearrangement joins TRBV6-2 or TRBV6-3 to TRBJ1-1, with D possibly being TRBD1 (6 bases). Looked up from germline, CDR1 is MNHEY and CDR2 is SVGEGT. CDR3 length: 15 residues. V lost 6 bases to trimming and J lost 3 bases, with 17 bases between them. The CDR3 here is CASRDTGSGYTEAFF. DNA of the CDR3: TGTGCCAGCAGGGATACAGGGTCTGGGTACACTGAAGCTTTCTTT.

J is TRBJ2-1 and V is TRBV7-2, with 8 bases matching TRBD1. The junction had 7 bases not matched to a gene; V was cut back by 6 bases and J by 6 bases. Germline loops: CDR1 SGHTA, CDR2 FQGNSA. The CDR3 is 14 residues long. CDR3 sequence: CASRRGQAFNEQFF. The CDR3 DNA sequence: TGTGCCAGCAGGCGGGGACAGGCCTTCAATGAGCAGTTCTTC.

Here the CDR3 reads CASRLAVNNEQFF. The DNA of the CDR3 is TGTGCCAGCAGACTAGCGGTAAACAATGAGCAGTTCTTC. The chain carries TRBV2 and TRBJ2-1, with TRBD2 matching over 8 bases. Germline values: CDR1 SNHLY, CDR2 FYNNEI. Trimming at V came to 6 bases and at J to 5 bases, leaving 3 bases not matched to a gene. The CDR3 covers 13 residues.

This chain links TRBV2 with TRBJ1-5; 9 nucleotides match TRBD1. The CDR3 runs 16 residues. V shed 1 base and J 6 bases; nucleotides not matched to a gene: 7. Germline CDR1 is SNHLY and CDR2 is FYNNEI. The CDR3 bases are TGTGCCAGCAGTGAAGGGGGGACAGGGTTGGCTCAGCCCCAGCATTTT. Its translation is CASSEGGTGLAQPQHF.

This chain connects TRBV25-1 to TRBJ1-1; 7 positions agree with TRBD1. The CDR3 totals 13 residues. With 5 bases clipped from V and 11 bases from J, the junction kept 11 bases outside the gene matches. Germline values: CDR1 MGHDK, CDR2 SYGVNS. The CDR3 nucleotides read TGTGCCAGCAGTTCGGGGACAGCGTCTGGGGCTTTCTTT. Translating gives CASSSGTASGAFF.

The chain uses TRBV27 and TRBJ2-7; D uncertain. Germline assignment: CDR1 MNHEY and CDR2 SMNVEV (reference sequence). Trimming removed 6 bases from V and 0 bases from J, with 9 bases in between. The CDR3 totals 13 residues. The CDR3 protein is CASSRRSSYEQYF. CDR3 bases: TGTGCCAGCAGCCGCCGGAGCTCCTACGAGCAGTACTTC.

The rearrangement uses TRBV20-1 and TRBJ1-5; no definite D call. This CDR3 has 13 residues. Germline V gene data show CDR1 as DFQATT and CDR2 as SNEGSKA (reference sequence). Trimming left V 0 bases short and J 5 bases short, with 8 bases between. The CDR3 protein is CSARDALYQPQHF. In nucleotides, the CDR3 is TGCAGTGCTAGAGATGCCCTTTATCAGCCCCAGCATTTT.

V and J are TRBV6-1 and TRBJ2-1; D remains unclear. CDR3 size: 11 residues. With 4 bases removed from V and 8 bases from J, the gap between germline ends came to 6 bases. The germline gives CDR1 MNHNS, CDR2 SASEGT. CDR3 amino acids: CASSGRDEQFF. Here the CDR3 DNA reads TGTGCCAGCAGTGGACGCGATGAGCAGTTCTTC.

The J gene is TRBJ1-2, the V gene TRBV20-1, with 7 bases lining up with TRBD1. The V gene's germline CDR1 is DFQATT and CDR2 SNEGSKA (reference sequence). The CDR3 totals 16 residues. With V trimmed by 2 bases and J by 3 bases, 12 bases remained unmatched. DNA for the CDR3: TGCAGTGCTAGACCAAGACAGGGTATAGGAGACTATGGCTACACCTTC. Translated, it gives CSARPRQGIGDYGYTF.

The rearrangement links TRBV20-1 to TRBJ1-5; 12 bases are shared with TRBD1. This CDR3 region has 17 residues. V lost 6 bases to trimming and J lost 0 bases; unmatched junction nucleotides: 9. Germline lookup yields CDR1 DFQATT and CDR2 SNEGSKA (reference sequence). The CDR3 sequence: CSAAPGTGGFSNQPQHF. CDR3 sequence (DNA): TGCAGTGCCGCGCCCGGGACAGGGGGCTTTAGCAATCAGCCCCAGCATTTT.

The rearrangement links TRBV20-1 to TRBJ2-2; D may be TRBD2 (6 bases). Per the germline V gene, CDR1 is DFQATT and CDR2 is SNEGSKA (reference sequence). Trimming stripped 7 bases from V and 0 bases from J, with 21 bases between. The length of the CDR3 is 17 residues. CDR3 loop: CSGSRLGGFSNTGELFF. CDR3 nucleotide sequence: TGCAGTGGGTCGAGGTTGGGGGGATTTTCGAACACCGGGGAGCTGTTTTTT.

The chain couples TRBV10-2 to TRBJ1-5, with a tentative D call TRBD1 (5 bases). This CDR3 comprises 13 residues. CDR1 is WSHSY, CDR2 SAAADI, per germline. Trimming took 4 bases from V and 6 from J, leaving 10 bases between them. The CDR3 region has the DNA TGCGCCAGCAGTGTGTTGGGGGGTCAGCCCCAGCATTTT. It codes for CASSVLGGQPQHF.

This rearrangement joins TRBV7-9 to TRBJ1-2, with D uncertain. Germline lookup yields CDR1 SEHNR and CDR2 FQNEAQ (reference sequence). This CDR3 has 12 residues. The ends were cut back, 4 bases at V and 8 bases at J, with 11 bases in the middle. The CDR3 DNA follows: TGTGCCAGCAGCTATAACAGCGTCGGCTACACCTTC. This sequence encodes CASSYNSVGYTF. Full variable domain (missing parts from reference TRBV7-9 and TRBJ1-2): DTGVSQNPRHKITKRGQNVTFRCDPISEHNRLYWYRQTLGQGPEFLTYFQNEAQLEKSRLLSDRFSAERPKGSFSTLEIQRTEQGDSAMYLCASSYNSVGYTFGSGTRLTVV.

The chain couples TRBV7-2 to TRBJ2-5; 7 bases agree with TRBD2. The CDR3 is 14 amino acids. Germline-derived CDR1 and CDR2 are SGHTA and FQGNSA. Losses at the gene ends were 0 bases for V and 5 bases for J; bases not matched to a gene: 3. CDR3 bases: TGTGCCAGCAGCTTAGCGGGGCGGGGGGAGACCCAGTACTTC. Protein sequence: CASSLAGRGETQYF. Supplemented by reference TRBV7-2 and TRBJ2-5, the full variable domain reads GAGVSQSPSNKVTEKGKDVELRCDPISGHTALYWYRQSLGQGLEFLIYFQGNSAPDKSGLPSDRFSAERTGGSVSTLTIQRTQQEDSAVYLCASSLAGRGETQYFGPGTRLLVL.